The rows below give T cell receptor beta chains drawn from one sample of a study of T cells in Graves' hyperthyroidism and ophthalmopathy. A single record per CDR3 protein comes from TCRdb applying MiXCR to the multiplex PCR reads. The table includes about 610,000 distinct CDR3 sequences, just over 45% detected once. Sequencing used peripheral blood or thyroid tissue (not recorded which). The receptors stem from a woman between 18 and 29 years old with Graves' hyperthyroidism. CDR3s include the opening cysteine and the closing phenylalanine or tryptophan. D genes are given only for firm matches. Part of the rows lack a size; the others show once, few, many or a class for expanded clones.

J gene: TRBJ1-2
V gene: TRBV7-9
D gene: TRBD1
clone size: -
CDR3 DNA: TGTGCCAGCAGCTTAACCGGGATAGGGGGCGCAGAGGGCTACACCTTC
CDR3 protein: CASSLTGIGGAEGYTF

J gene: TRBJ1-2
V gene: TRBV29-1
D gene: -
clone size: -
CDR3 DNA: TGCAGCTCCACAAAACAGGGTCGTGGCTACACCTTC
CDR3 protein: CSSTKQGRGYTF

J gene: TRBJ2-7
V gene: TRBV5-5
D gene: TRBD2
clone size: -
CDR3 DNA: TGCGCCAGCAGCTCCACTGGGACTAGCGCCTCCTACGAGCAGTACTTC
CDR3 protein: CASSSTGTSASYEQYF

J gene: TRBJ1-5
V gene: TRBV5-6
D gene: TRBD1
clone size: few
CDR3 DNA: TGTGCCAGCACCTACGGGACAGGGGAAGGTCAGCCCCAGCATTTT
CDR3 protein: CASTYGTGEGQPQHF

J gene: TRBJ2-7
V gene: TRBV27
D gene: TRBD2
clone size: many
CDR3 DNA: TGTGCCAGCAGTTTATCGGGGTTAGCGGGAGGCGAGCAGTACTTC
CDR3 protein: CASSLSGLAGGEQYF

J gene: TRBJ2-1
V gene: TRBV6-5
D gene: -
clone size: -
CDR3 DNA: TGTGCCAGCAGTGCCCATGCTTACGATGAGCAGTTCTTC
CDR3 protein: CASSAHAYDEQFF

J gene: TRBJ1-2
V gene: TRBV29-1
D gene: -
clone size: once
CDR3 DNA: TGCAGCTTAGTGAGGGGGGAGGGCTACACCTTC
CDR3 protein: CSLVRGEGYTF

J gene: TRBJ1-2
V gene: TRBV2
D gene: -
clone size: -
CDR3 DNA: TGTGCCAGCAGCGAAGGGGATTACAAACATGGCTACACCTTC
CDR3 protein: CASSEGDYKHGYTF

J gene: TRBJ2-7
V gene: TRBV5-1
D gene: -
clone size: many
CDR3 DNA: TGCGCCAGCAGCTACCCGTCCTACGAGCAGTACTTC
CDR3 protein: CASSYPSYEQYF

J gene: TRBJ2-1
V gene: TRBV24-1
D gene: -
clone size: many
CDR3 DNA: TGTGCCACCAGTGAGTATGGGACACGAGATGAGCAGTTCTTC
CDR3 protein: CATSEYGTRDEQFF

J gene: TRBJ1-5
V gene: TRBV4-1
D gene: -
clone size: many
CDR3 DNA: TGCGCCAGCAGCCAAGAGAGGCCGGCGGATCAGCCCCAGCATTTT
CDR3 protein: CASSQERPADQPQHF

J gene: TRBJ1-1
V gene: TRBV29-1
D gene: -
clone size: -
CDR3 DNA: TGCAGCTCACCTTCCAGGGTAAGCACTGAAGCTTTCTTT
CDR3 protein: CSSPSRVSTEAFF

J gene: TRBJ2-7
V gene: TRBV20-1
D gene: TRBD2
clone size: -
CDR3 DNA: TGCAGTGCCCATACTAGCGGGAGGGCCGGTGAGCAGTACTTC
CDR3 protein: CSAHTSGRAGEQYF

J gene: TRBJ2-3
V gene: TRBV7-9
D gene: -
clone size: -
CDR3 DNA: TGTGCCAGCAGCCTAGGGACGGCCTCTAGCACAGATACGCAGTATTTT
CDR3 protein: CASSLGTASSTDTQYF

J gene: TRBJ1-1
V gene: TRBV7-9
D gene: -
clone size: many
CDR3 DNA: TGTGCCAGCAGCTTAGCCCACACTGAAGCTTTCTTT
CDR3 protein: CASSLAHTEAFF

J gene: TRBJ2-7
V gene: TRBV2
D gene: -
clone size: many
CDR3 DNA: TGTGCCAGCAGTGAACTAGGGGCGCAGGGTTACGAGCAGTACTTC
CDR3 protein: CASSELGAQGYEQYF

J gene: TRBJ1-2
V gene: TRBV27
D gene: -
clone size: -
CDR3 DNA: TGTGCCAGCAGCAGGTTGGGCCTCCCTGGCTACACCTTC
CDR3 protein: CASSRLGLPGYTF

J gene: TRBJ2-2
V gene: TRBV12-3/TRBV12-4
D gene: -
clone size: -
CDR3 DNA: TGTGCCAGCAGTTTACTACAGAACACCGGGGAGCTGTTTTTT
CDR3 protein: CASSLLQNTGELFF

J gene: TRBJ2-3
V gene: TRBV11-2
D gene: -
clone size: once
CDR3 DNA: TGTGCCAGCAGCTATAACGGCGGAGGCACAGATACGCAGTATTTT
CDR3 protein: CASSYNGGGTDTQYF

J gene: TRBJ2-7
V gene: TRBV7-9
D gene: -
clone size: -
CDR3 DNA: TGTACCAGCAGCTATGGACGATCCTACGAGCAGTACTTC
CDR3 protein: CTSSYGRSYEQYF

J gene: TRBJ2-2
V gene: TRBV9
D gene: -
clone size: -
CDR3 DNA: TGTGCCAGCAGCCAAGGAGGGGGGTTGAACACCGGGGAGCTGTTTTTT
CDR3 protein: CASSQGGGLNTGELFF

J gene: TRBJ2-5
V gene: TRBV2
D gene: -
clone size: -
CDR3 DNA: TGTGCCAGCAAAAGGGCCCAGTCCTTC
CDR3 protein: CASKRAQSF

J gene: TRBJ2-2
V gene: TRBV9
D gene: -
clone size: -
CDR3 DNA: TGTGCCAGCAGCGGAGAGGAGGGAGATACCGGGGAGCTGTTTTTT
CDR3 protein: CASSGEEGDTGELFF

J gene: TRBJ1-4
V gene: TRBV20-1
D gene: TRBD1
clone size: -
CDR3 DNA: TGCAGAGCGCTAGAACAGGGGTCAGGACCTAATGAAAAACTGTTTTTT
CDR3 protein: CRALEQGSGPNEKLFF

J gene: TRBJ1-1
V gene: TRBV7-2
D gene: -
clone size: many
CDR3 DNA: TGTGCCAGCAGCTTACACGGGACCGAAACTTTCTTT
CDR3 protein: CASSLHGTETFF

J gene: TRBJ2-3
V gene: TRBV7-9
D gene: TRBD2
clone size: -
CDR3 DNA: TGTGCCAGCAGTGATGATAGCGGGAGCACAGATACGCAGTATTTT
CDR3 protein: CASSDDSGSTDTQYF

J gene: TRBJ1-2
V gene: TRBV29-1
D gene: -
clone size: -
CDR3 DNA: TGCAGCGTTGGGATTATGTCAGGGACCGCTTATTACGGCTACACCTTC
CDR3 protein: CSVGIMSGTAYYGYTF

J gene: TRBJ2-5
V gene: TRBV4-2
D gene: -
clone size: -
CDR3 DNA: TGTGCCAGCAGCGTAGGGTCCCCCCAGGGGAGAGAGGCCCAGCACTTC
CDR3 protein: CASSVGSPQGREAQHF

J gene: TRBJ2-7
V gene: TRBV24-1
D gene: -
clone size: -
CDR3 DNA: TGTGCCGCAGAAGGGCCTGACTACAATGAGCAGTACTTC
CDR3 protein: CAAEGPDYNEQYF

J gene: TRBJ2-7
V gene: TRBV7-6
D gene: TRBD2
clone size: once
CDR3 DNA: TGTGCCAGCAGCTCGACAGTTGGCGGGAGAATCTTCTACGAGCAGTACTTC
CDR3 protein: CASSSTVGGRIFYEQYF

J gene: TRBJ2-2
V gene: TRBV25-1
D gene: TRBD1
clone size: -
CDR3 DNA: TGTGCCAGCAGTGGCCGGGACAGGGGTTTTAGTGGAACCGGGGAGCTGTTTTTT
CDR3 protein: CASSGRDRGFSGTGELFF

J gene: TRBJ1-2
V gene: TRBV7-2
D gene: -
clone size: many
CDR3 DNA: TGTGCCAGCAGCCTACCCATTAATGCCAACTATGGCTACACCTTC
CDR3 protein: CASSLPINANYGYTF

J gene: TRBJ2-7
V gene: TRBV27
D gene: TRBD2
clone size: many
CDR3 DNA: TGTGCCAGCAGGGGACTAGCGGGAGCCTACGAGCAGTACTTC
CDR3 protein: CASRGLAGAYEQYF

J gene: TRBJ2-5
V gene: TRBV5-8
D gene: TRBD2
clone size: many
CDR3 DNA: TGTGCCAGCAGCTCGGAAGCGGGAGAGAGGATGGAGACCCAGTACTTC
CDR3 protein: CASSSEAGERMETQYF

J gene: TRBJ2-7
V gene: TRBV14
D gene: TRBD2
clone size: many
CDR3 DNA: TGTGCCAGCAGCCAAGATCTCGCGGGAGCCTACGAGCAGTACTTC
CDR3 protein: CASSQDLAGAYEQYF

J gene: TRBJ1-5
V gene: TRBV2
D gene: -
clone size: many
CDR3 DNA: TGTGCCAGCGGTACCGGCCTCATATATAGCAATCAGCCCCAGCATTTT
CDR3 protein: CASGTGLIYSNQPQHF

J gene: TRBJ2-7
V gene: TRBV2
D gene: -
clone size: many
CDR3 DNA: TGTGCCAGCAGTGAAAGTAGGACAGCTTCCTACGAGCAGTACTTC
CDR3 protein: CASSESRTASYEQYF

J gene: TRBJ2-2
V gene: TRBV7-8
D gene: -
clone size: few
CDR3 DNA: TGTGCCAGCAGCCAAGGGGCAGGGGTAACCGGGGAGCTGTTTTTT
CDR3 protein: CASSQGAGVTGELFF

J gene: TRBJ2-5
V gene: TRBV10-3
D gene: TRBD1
clone size: -
CDR3 DNA: TGTGCCATCAGTAAAACCGGACAGGGACAAGAGACCCAGTACTTC
CDR3 protein: CAISKTGQGQETQYF

J gene: TRBJ1-1
V gene: TRBV2
D gene: -
clone size: many
CDR3 DNA: TGTGCCAGCAGTGAAGGGAACACTGAAGCTTTCTTT
CDR3 protein: CASSEGNTEAFF

J gene: TRBJ1-5
V gene: TRBV4-1
D gene: -
clone size: many
CDR3 DNA: TGCGCCAGCAGCCAAGACCAGGTTCAGAATCAGCCCCAGCATTTT
CDR3 protein: CASSQDQVQNQPQHF

J gene: TRBJ2-4
V gene: TRBV5-4
D gene: -
clone size: many
CDR3 DNA: TGTGCCAGCAGCCCGACCCCGACAGAGGACGTCATTCAGTACTTC
CDR3 protein: CASSPTPTEDVIQYF

J gene: TRBJ2-7
V gene: TRBV29-1
D gene: TRBD2
clone size: -
CDR3 DNA: TGCAGCAGTTACCAGCGGGGTTGGGAGCAGTACTTC
CDR3 protein: CSSYQRGWEQYF

J gene: TRBJ2-5
V gene: TRBV27
D gene: TRBD2
clone size: many
CDR3 DNA: TGTGCCAGCAGGACTAGCGCAGAAGAGACCCAGTACTTC
CDR3 protein: CASRTSAEETQYF

J gene: TRBJ1-6
V gene: TRBV6-5
D gene: -
clone size: -
CDR3 DNA: TGTGCCAGCAGCCAGAGGGTAGGGAATACACCCCTCCACTTT
CDR3 protein: CASSQRVGNTPLHF

J gene: TRBJ2-5
V gene: TRBV7-9
D gene: -
clone size: many
CDR3 DNA: TGTGCCAGCAGCTTAGCGCAGTCGGAGACCCAGTACTTC
CDR3 protein: CASSLAQSETQYF